This entry lists 2 T cell receptor beta chains sequenced from one sample in a study of T cell responses to AZD1222 COVID-19 vaccine (TCRdb year 2021). The library was prepared using the immunoSEQ multiplex PCR assay. TCRdb took over this immuneACCESS table, retaining in-frame rearrangements with V and J assigned. Such tables are incomplete; in checked studies, under half of the missing clones stem from an unresolved V gene, and the remainder is unexplained. The sample includes over 70,000 clones, with around 90% observed a single time. The ten largest clones represent about 9.3% of the sample. Taken with the paper, the label for time point translates to: baseline before first vaccination. What this sample's treatment or condition label stands for: meningococcal conjugate vaccine given as trial control. Sequencing used peripheral blood, obtained on day 0 of MenACWY control vaccination. Receptors originate from an adult in good health.

V usage is TRBV7-9 and J usage is TRBJ1-1, with a weak D call TRBD1 (6 bases). The CDR3 has 14 residues. Trimming took 4 bases from V and 9 from J, leaving 18 bases between them. The germline gives CDR1 SEHNR, CDR2 FQNEAQ (reference sequence). For the CDR3, the DNA is TGTGCCAGCAGCTCGGGATACGGGGGCGCGCAAGCTTTCTTT. Amino acid sequence: CASSSGYGGAQAFF.

This chain links TRBV4-1 with TRBJ1-1; no definite D call. Trimming stripped 5 bases from V and 1 base from J, with 14 bases between. Germline CDR1 reads MGHRA; CDR2 reads YSYEKL. The CDR3 has 15 residues. The CDR3 DNA is TGCGCCAGCAGCAAGCAGGTTGGGGAGAACACTGAAGCTTTCTTT. It encodes CASSKQVGENTEAFF.